This TCR beta chain was captured by sequencing in a study of regulatory T cells in long-lasting Graves disease (dated by TCRdb to the early 2020s). The study in broad terms: Antithyroid drugs had been taken for less than 3 months by newly diagnosed Graves' disease patients. Persistent Graves' disease patients were compared with newly diagnosed Graves' disease patients by peripheral blood TCR sequencing and RNA sequencing. The study was registered as a clinical trial and conducted in China. A total of some 35 samples underwent TCR sequencing: 13 from persistent and about 20 from newly diagnosed Graves' disease patients.

This clonotype was observed a few times. It has no known antigen specificity. No base qualities exist here, and no much larger clone lies one base off it. Overall study outcomes, separate from this receptor: Lower TCR Shannon entropy and fewer highly expanded clones were observed in persistent Graves' disease patients than in newly diagnosed patients, which suggested clonal expansion. More public clonotypes were shared among persistent patients (2,741) than among newly diagnosed patients (just under 1,000). The authors acknowledged the small sample size as a limitation that may reduce accuracy. Only the TCR beta chain was sequenced and analyzed. The study examined only peripheral blood because the primary lesion, thyroid tissue, could not be accessed.

In light of the paper, this sample's time point label describes: newly diagnosed GD, antithyroid drugs for less than 3 months. For both TCR sequencing and RNA sequencing, RNA was extracted from PBMCs in TRIzol. The diagnosis of Graves' disease followed American Thyroid Association guidelines. Recruitment of patients was carried out at an endocrinology department in Xi'an, China. Each patient gave roughly 8.4 milliliters of peripheral blood, collected in an EDTA anticoagulant tube. Ficoll Paque Plus density gradient separation was used to isolate PBMCs, and no further T cell sorting was done. An Agilent 2100 Bioanalyzer and agarose gel were used to check RNA quality, and a NanoDrop 2000 was used to measure RNA concentration. The library was produced with multiplex PCR. The listed sequencing device is Illumina HiSeq 4000. TCR beta libraries were built with iRepertoire HTBI primers and Arm-PCR amplification of CDR3 regions. Before sequencing, the PCR products underwent gel purification. In the paper's pipeline: Gene usage analysis of CDR3 amino acid clonotypes relied on the roughly 58 TRBV and 12 to 15 TRBJ segments identified across samples. COPE and FqMerger were used to merge filtered high-quality paired reads into contigs. BLAST was used to align contigs to the IMGT TRBV, TRBD and TRBJ reference genes, and CDR3 was defined following IMGT. Any clonotype with a frequency above 0.1% was classified as a highly expanded clone. Shannon entropy was used to measure repertoire diversity, and the Gini coefficient was used to measure V-J evenness. A clonotype was considered public if more than one individual shared it. In TCRdb, the public reads were trimmed at Q25 with fastp and aligned with MiXCR, with productive beta chains retained. When rows share a CDR3 protein, they turn into one entry using the most common DNA and genes. These V and J calls rely on TCRdb rather than the paper's analysis. Recorded for this sample are roughly 420,000 distinct CDR3 sequences; around 15% of them occurred a single time. The biggest ten clones account for under 20% of the sample.

The sample was also linked to a second study, of T cells in Graves' hyperthyroidism and ophthalmopathy. The second paper states: Stable Graves' hyperthyroidism was defined as the absence of progression to ophthalmopathy over 18 months of follow-up. The hyperthyroidism patients were between 18 and 65 years old and newly diagnosed, with a disease duration of less than 2 months. Patients with uncontrolled infections, other autoimmune diseases, pregnancy or lactation were excluded. Diagnoses were based on clinical symptoms, serum thyroxine and TRAb, thyroid ultrasound and orbital computed tomography. The first round of RT-PCR for the TCR CDR3 was performed with the HTBI primer set and the Qiagen OneStep RT-PCR kit. Most expanded thyroid clonotypes (frequency above 0.001) were also detected in blood, a finding suggesting that blood repertoires may reflect thyroid immune responses. A model built on a 13 V-J signature distinguished ophthalmopathy from stable hyperthyroidism, reaching around 87% sensitivity and 81.08% specificity in cross-validation and 80%/75% in testing. In validation, progression to ophthalmopathy was predicted by the model with 55% to 71% sensitivity and 72% to 80% specificity, a median of approximately 6.5 months before onset. A discovery cohort of fewer than 110 patients, 43 with Graves' ophthalmopathy and approximately 57 with stable Graves' hyperthyroidism, was used to find distinguishing TCR V-J signatures. Prospective prediction of ophthalmopathy was tested in an independent validation cohort consisting of 18 to 20 hyperthyroidism patients and approximately 16 patients who later progressed to ophthalmopathy. The 100 discovery patients were randomly split 7:3 into training and test sets. In addition, the study compared T-cell repertoires in thyroid tissue and in blood from a handful of Graves' hyperthyroidism patients. After sampling, hyperthyroidism patients received methimazole starting at 30 mg daily, and ophthalmopathy patients received high-dose intravenous methylprednisolone. Libraries were constructed in a second round of multiplex PCR, after which size selection and purification were carried out. The libraries were sequenced on an Illumina HiSeq2000 using paired-end 100 bp reads. SOAPnuke was used to process the raw data, throwing out any read that contained adapters or uncalled bases, had a mean Phred below 15, or lacked an exact constant-primer or identifier match. COPE v1.2.5 was used to merge the high-quality paired reads, and each unique nucleotide sequence was defined as a clonotype. Clonotypes were aligned to IMGT TRBV, TRBD and TRBJ reference segments using MiTCR v1.1. Only V-J combinations with frequency above 0.0001, covering about 99% of repertoires, were analysed. A TCS score was defined as the ratio of F50 (clonal expansion) to E x V (chaos), with BLOSUM62-based TCRdist applied between CDR3 peptides within each V-J. Welch's t-statistics and random forest reduced fewer than 600 V-J features to roughly 13, which were used in a naive Bayes classifier (R e1071). No statistical method was used to set the sample size in advance, and investigators knew the group allocation. TCR Vbeta CDR3 sequencing of approximately 140 peripheral blood samples (about 45 ophthalmopathy, 75 hyperthyroidism and around 17 progressor patients) is reported in the paper.

This TCR derives from a woman aged 45-60 years with Graves disease. Donor details come from another sample of the same person, matched by shared clones. The input for sequencing was peripheral blood mononuclear cells (PBMCs), taken at new diagnosis, from a patient treated with antithyroid drugs.

The CDR3 sequence is CSARRGNPYEQYF. In nucleotides, the sequence is TGCAGTGCTAGAAGAGGTAATCCCTACGAGCAGTACTTC. The chain links TRBV20-1 with TRBJ2-7; the D segment cannot be called with confidence. Its CDR3 holds 13 amino acids, cysteine through phenylalanine. Left in the record is the CDR3 DNA by itself, 39 bases read in frame from the first base. V is pared back by 2 bases and J by 2 bases, with 10 bases lying between the germline termini. According to the germline V gene (reference sequence), CDR1 reads DFQATT and CDR2 reads SNEGSKA.